These 14 T cell receptor beta chains came from one sample sequenced in a study of T cells expressing NK-cell markers. TCRdb re-called the 5' RACE reads; every CDR3 protein appears as one record, without DNA. This sample's table has about 460,000 distinct CDR3 sequences. The sequenced sample consisted of blood T cells: a sorted CD56 or NKG2C T cell subset, CD4+ or CD8+ T cells, or bulk PBMC T cells (not recorded which). All receptors come from a woman in her forties or fifties in good health.

The chain carries TRBV5-6 and TRBJ1-1. Germline V lookup: CDR1 SGHDT, CDR2 YYEEEE. The CDR3 extends over 18 amino acids. CDR3 sequence reads: CASSFLRARREGPFEAFF.

This sequence joins TRBV6-1 and TRBJ2-7; without DNA, the TCRdb call of TRBD2 cannot be checked. The CDR3 has 19 amino acids. Germline values: CDR1 MNHNS, CDR2 SASEGT. CDR3 sequence: CASSVLTSGRALGSYEQYF.

The V gene is TRBV7-3, the J gene TRBJ2-3; the TRBD1 assignment by TCRdb is unverifiable without DNA. CDR3 length: 16 residues. CDR1 and CDR2 from the germline V gene are SGHTA and FQGTGA. CDR3 amino acids: CASSLTGGTFTDTQYF. The entire variable domain, with the rest obtained from reference TRBV7-3 and TRBJ2-3, is as follows: GAGVSQTPSNKVTEKGKYVELRCDPISGHTALYWYRQSLGQGPEFLIYFQGTGAADDSGLPNDRFFAVRPEGSVSTLKIQRTERGDSAVYLCASSLTGGTFTDTQYFGPGTRLTVL.

This chain links TRBV5-1 with TRBJ1-1. The CDR3 has 14 residues. Per germline, CDR1 SGHRS and CDR2 YFSETQ. The CDR3 sequence: CASSPGPLNTEAFF.

V and J are TRBV20-1 and TRBJ1-2; TCRdb's D call of TRBD1 is untestable without DNA. The V gene's germline CDR1 is DFQATT and CDR2 SNEGSKA (reference sequence). The CDR3 extends over 11 amino acids. CDR3 residues: CSARDRDGYTF.

V and J are TRBV18 and TRBJ2-3; TCRdb outputs TRBD2, but without DNA this stays unchecked. The CDR3 is 14 residues long. Germline CDR1 and CDR2: KGHSH and LQKENI. CDR3 amino acids: CASRGRGSTDTQYF.

CDR3 sequence: CAIRALAGNGELFF. This chain connects TRBV10-3 to TRBJ2-2; absent DNA, TCRdb's TRBD2 call cannot be checked. CDR3 size: 14 residues. Germline loops: CDR1 ENHRY, CDR2 SYGVKD.

V and J are TRBV15 and TRBJ2-2; TCRdb names TRBD2, which stays unverified in the absence of DNA. The CDR3 contains 19 residues. Germline loops: CDR1 LNHNV, CDR2 YYDKDF (reference sequence). CDR3 sequence: CATSRDLTRGGRYTGELFF.

The rearrangement joins TRBV12-3 or TRBV12-4 to TRBJ2-2. The CDR3 has 15 amino acids. The CDR3 reads CASSFLKLLTGELFF.

The chain links TRBV7-6 to TRBJ2-3. CDR1 is SGHVS, CDR2 FNYEAQ, per germline. The CDR3 has 16 residues. The CDR3 reads CASTLRLATSTDTQYF.

The rearrangement joins TRBV19 to TRBJ1-4; TCRdb's D call of TRBD1 is untestable without DNA. Germline assignment: CDR1 LNHDA and CDR2 SQIVND (reference sequence). The CDR3 extends over 14 amino acids. CDR3 sequence: CASSPTGVNEKLFF. Drawing the rest from reference TRBV19 and TRBJ1-4, the complete variable domain is DGGITQSPKYLFRKEGQNVTLSCEQNLNHDAMYWYRQDPGQGLRLIYYSQIVNDFQKGDIAEGYSVSREKKESFPLTVTSAQKNPTAFYLCASSPTGVNEKLFFGSGTQLSVL.

The chain links TRBV3-1 to TRBJ2-7; TCRdb outputs TRBD2, but without DNA this stays unchecked. This CDR3 region has 13 residues. Germline CDR1 reads LGHDT; CDR2 reads YNNKEL (reference sequence). The CDR3 spells CASSRMSGYEQYF.

The rearrangement joins TRBV5-1 to TRBJ2-3; TCRdb's D call of TRBD1 is untestable without DNA. The CDR3 contains 16 residues. In germline, CDR1 is SGHRS, CDR2 YFSETQ. CDR3 amino acids: CASRPPGQGETDTQYF. The whole variable domain, filled in from reference TRBV5-1 and TRBJ2-3, reads KAGVTQTPRYLIKTRGQQVTLSCSPISGHRSVSWYQQTPGQGLQFLFEYFSETQRNKGNFPGRFSGRQFSNSRSEMNVSTLELGDSALYLCASRPPGQGETDTQYFGPGTRLTVL.

Here the CDR3 reads CASSQVFSGSYNEQFF. The chain has TRBV4-1 and TRBJ2-1; TCRdb outputs TRBD2, but without DNA this stays unchecked. Per the germline V gene, CDR1 is MGHRA and CDR2 is YSYEKL. The CDR3 totals 16 residues.